This note documents a single T cell receptor (beta chain) sequence. As yet, its antigen is unknown. The data were obtained in a study of post-analysis software for immune sequencing data. Findings of the study overall: Controls significantly exceeded multiple sclerosis patients in normalized Chao1 diversity. Samples prepared in the same batch strongly co-clustered by F measure. Comparison of patients with controls showed about 5 TRBV segments more frequent in patients, TRBV5-6, TRBV5-1 and TRBV20-1 among them.

The germline CDR1 and CDR2 sequences are SGHRS and YFSETQ. This CDR3 is built from 16 residues. V was clipped by 0 bases and J by 8 bases; unmatched bases: 9. Unique molecular identifiers featured in each of the TCR beta cDNA libraries. Input amounts of 1 to 10 million T cells were used. These gave about 500,000 cDNA molecules, so each molecule approximated one T cell. TCRdb processed the PCR reads anew with MiXCR; each CDR3 protein has one entry. The sample holds some 690,000 distinct CDR3 sequences, 25% to 30% seen once. J is TRBJ2-1 and V is TRBV5-1; TRBD2 aligns across 9 bases. The material sequenced was blood. This clonotype was obtained from a girl aged 10 to 17 with multiple sclerosis. CDR3 protein: CASSLGSAGGLDEQFF. DNA for the CDR3: TGCGCCAGCAGCTTGGGATCCGCGGGGGGGCTCGATGAGCAGTTCTTC.